The next 13 T cell receptor beta chains were all read from a single sample in a study of radiation and T cells in renal cell carcinoma (dated by TCRdb to about 2020). The time point label here, explained by the study, means: blood 4 weeks post-SBRT, at nephrectomy. The label giving this sample's treatment or condition can be read as: 15 Gy SBRT to primary tumor, nephrectomy 4 weeks later. The library was generated by the immunoSEQ multiplex PCR assay. In TCRdb, the immuneACCESS table is reduced to in-frame sequences with V and J assigned. These tables do not hold every clone; where another copy was compared, an unresolved V gene accounts for under half, and the others remain unexplained. The sample profile shows 150,000 to 200,000 clones; about 87% of them were found once. The ten biggest clones cover 11% of the sample. The sequencing here drew on blood, taken from a patient whose treatment included radiotherapy and nephrectomy. The source is a woman between 45 and 60 years old with renal cell carcinoma.

V gene TRBV27 combines with J gene TRBJ2-1; 7 bases are a match to TRBD1. Germline V gives CDR1 MNHEY, CDR2 SMNVEV (reference sequence). The length of the CDR3 is 14 residues. The trim removed 4 bases at V and 4 bases at J, leaving 4 bases unmatched. CDR3 protein: CASSSSGQYNEQFF. The CDR3 bases are TGTGCCAGCAGTTCCTCGGGACAGTACAATGAGCAGTTCTTC.

The rearrangement uses TRBV29-1 and TRBJ2-3, with D possibly being TRBD1 or TRBD2 (7 bases each). Germline loops: CDR1 SQVTM, CDR2 ANQGSEA. Trimming removed 3 bases at V and 4 bases at J, with 14 bases between. The CDR3 is 14 amino acids. The chain's CDR3 is CSVEAQGGADTQYF. CDR3 bases: TGCAGCGTTGAGGCCCAGGGGGGGGCAGATACGCAGTATTTT.

V usage is TRBV7-2 and J usage is TRBJ2-1; no reliable D call. Germline values: CDR1 SGHTA, CDR2 FQGNSA. V gave up 1 base and J gave up 4 bases, with 11 bases separating them. This CDR3 has 15 amino acids. The CDR3 coding sequence is TGTGCCAGCAGCTTAGGGCCGCAGCCTTACAATGAGCAGTTCTTC. Translating gives CASSLGPQPYNEQFF.

The chain recombines TRBV5-1 with TRBJ2-1; D might be TRBD1 (5 bases). V gave up 4 bases and J gave up 8 bases, with 10 bases separating them. The CDR3 has 12 residues. Per germline, CDR1 SGHRS and CDR2 YFSETQ. The CDR3 DNA sequence: TGCGCCAGCAGCGGGCAGGGCTATGAGCAGTTCTTC. Translating gives CASSGQGYEQFF.

This chain joins TRBV7-9 and TRBJ2-5, with 14 nucleotides matching TRBD2. J gave up 0 bases and V 1 base, and 7 bases lay outside the gene matches. The CDR3 spans 19 residues. Looked up from germline, CDR1 is SEHNR and CDR2 is FQNEAQ (reference sequence). CDR3 sequence (DNA): TGTGCCAGCAGCTTAGTGCTGACTAGCGGGGGGGAAGACCAAGAGACCCAGTACTTC. Amino acid sequence: CASSLVLTSGGEDQETQYF.

As to this clone: The same CDR3 arises from other DNA sequences in this sample as well. The gene calls are TRBV5-1 and TRBJ2-1; D may be TRBD2 (6 bases). Trimming removed 2 bases from V and 0 bases from J, with 9 bases in between. The CDR3 covers 15 residues. The germline gives CDR1 SGHRS, CDR2 YFSETQ. CDR3 coding DNA: TGCGCCAGCAGCTTAGGAGGGAGCTCCTACAATGAGCAGTTCTTC. Its translation: CASSLGGSSYNEQFF.

The J gene is TRBJ2-7, the V gene TRBV2; 13 nucleotides line up with TRBD2. CDR3 length equals 14 residues. In germline, CDR1 is SNHLY, CDR2 FYNNEI. Trimming removed 8 bases from V and 4 bases from J; junction bases left unmatched: 5. The DNA for the CDR3 is TGTGCCAGCCGACTAGCGGGGGGCCGGTACGAGCAGTACTTC. Its protein product is CASRLAGGRYEQYF.

The rearrangement uses TRBV30 and TRBJ2-5; 9 nucleotides align to TRBD2. The last part of the DNA fits TRBJ2-7 better; the J call may be wrong. Germline V gene data show CDR1 as GTSNPN and CDR2 as SVGIG (reference sequence). The CDR3 runs to 14 residues. As DNA, the CDR3 is TGTGCCTGGAGTAGCGGGGGGTCCTCCTACGAGCAGTACTTC. Translating it yields CAWSSGGSSYEQYF.

The rearrangement joins TRBV9 to TRBJ2-1; D unresolved. From germline, CDR1 is SGDLS and CDR2 YYNGEE. CDR3 size: 15 residues. The V and J ends lost 2 bases and 7 bases respectively, with 16 bases between them. Here the CDR3 reads CASSVGFQRFNEQFF. CDR3 DNA: TGTGCCAGCAGCGTCGGTTTTCAGAGGTTTAATGAGCAGTTCTTC.

As DNA, the CDR3 is TGTGCCAGCAGCCCCAGGGGCTCTGGGGCCAACGTCCTGACTTTC. Translated, it gives CASSPRGSGANVLTF. The chain uses TRBV13 and TRBJ2-6, with D perhaps matching TRBD1 (6 bases). Trimming took off 5 bases at V and 0 bases at J, with 8 bases between the two ends. There are 15 residues in the CDR3. The germline V gene encodes CDR1 PRHDT and CDR2 FYEKMQ (reference sequence).

This chain joins TRBV30 and TRBJ2-2; TRBD2 matches at 8 bases. This CDR3 is 15 amino acids long. Germline-derived CDR1 and CDR2 are GTSNPN and SVGIG (reference sequence). The ends lost 2 bases at V and 2 bases at J; junction bases unmatched: 4. CDR3 sequence reads: CAWSRGLVNTGELFF. CDR3 in DNA: TGTGCCTGGAGTAGGGGACTAGTCAACACCGGGGAGCTGTTTTTT.

V and J are TRBV2 and TRBJ1-2; weak D call: TRBD1 (6 bases). This CDR3 comprises 15 residues. Trimming shortened V by 6 bases and J by 1 base, and 15 bases separated the two germline ends. The germline CDR1 and CDR2 sequences are SNHLY and FYNNEI. This CDR3 is CASRGQPTINYGYTF. CDR3 bases: TGTGCCAGCAGGGGACAACCAACAATTAACTATGGCTACACCTTC.

The chain joins TRBV6-5 to TRBJ2-1, with 7 positions matching TRBD2. J lost 10 bases, V lost 6 bases, and 15 bases had no gene match. This CDR3 contains 15 residues. Per the germline V gene, CDR1 is MNHEY and CDR2 is SVGAGI. The CDR3 sequence is CASRTYPRLAGEQFF. The CDR3 region has the DNA TGTGCCAGCAGAACTTATCCCCGACTAGCCGGGGAGCAGTTCTTC.